The 24 T cell receptor beta chains in this list originate from one sample, sequenced in a study of blood T cell repertoires in COVID-19. Some clones are missing from TCRdb's copy, which holds only in-frame ones; the method was immunoSEQ multiplex PCR. The repertoire holds 180,000 or so clones, with 86% as singletons. Sequencing input: peripheral blood. The receptors were gathered from a man younger than 35 with acute or convalescent COVID-19.

The chain links TRBV3-1 (or the pseudogene TRBV3-2) to TRBJ1-3; a possible D gene is TRBD1 (6 bases). CDR3 length equals 15 residues. Trimming took off 4 bases at V and 8 bases at J, with 18 bases between the two ends. Germline V CDR1 and CDR2: LGHDT, YNNKEL (reference sequence). The CDR3 DNA reads TGTGCCAGCAGCCCCTACCGGGGGGGCGCGTACACCATATATTTT. Protein product: CASSPYRGGAYTIYF.

The chain combines TRBV12-5 with TRBJ1-3, with D tentatively TRBD1 (6 bases). Germline lookup yields CDR1 LGHNT and CDR2 FRNRAP. The CDR3 contains 16 residues. With 3 bases removed from V and 0 bases from J, the gap between germline ends came to 12 bases. The CDR3 loop is CASGFTTGSSGNTIYF. In DNA form, the CDR3 reads TGTGCTAGTGGTTTCACGACAGGAAGCTCTGGAAACACCATATATTTT.

The chain couples TRBV5-1 to TRBJ2-5; 7 positions agree with TRBD1. Germline loops: CDR1 SGHRS, CDR2 YFSETQ. Germline trimming cut 4 bases from V and 5 bases from J; bases unmatched to any gene: 8. This CDR3 is built from 14 residues. CDR3: CASSIGTAVETQYF. In DNA, the CDR3 is TGCGCCAGCAGCATCGGGACAGCGGTGGAGACCCAGTACTTC.

This clone has a single count. The rearrangement links TRBV3-1 (or the pseudogene TRBV3-2) to TRBJ2-7, with D maybe TRBD1 (5 bases). V lost 3 bases and J lost 4, with 13 bases in between. CDR3 length: 14 amino acids. CDR1 LGHDT and CDR2 YNNKEL come from the germline V gene (reference sequence). The CDR3 DNA follows: TGTGCCAGCAGCCAGACCCAGGGCCTGTACGAGCAGTACTTC. Amino acid sequence: CASSQTQGLYEQYF.

The rearrangement links TRBV5-1 to TRBJ2-3; D ambiguous. V gave up 5 bases and J gave up 1 base, with 14 bases separating them. Germline-derived CDR1 and CDR2 are SGHRS and YFSETQ. The CDR3 spans 15 residues. This CDR3 reads CASRKLSAGTDTQYF. The CDR3 region has the DNA TGCGCCAGCAGAAAACTCAGCGCGGGCACAGATACGCAGTATTTT.

V is TRBV7-7 and J is TRBJ2-1, with TRBD2 as a possible D gene (5 bases). Germline lookup yields CDR1 SSHAT and CDR2 FNYEAQ (reference sequence). The CDR3 covers 13 residues. The V end lost 0 bases, the J end lost 10 bases, and 10 bases lay between the germline ends. The CDR3 sequence: CASSLAEVGEQFF. In DNA form, the CDR3 reads TGTGCCAGCAGCTTAGCGGAGGTAGGCGAGCAGTTCTTC.

V gene TRBV28 combines with J gene TRBJ2-3; 12 bases are a match to TRBD1. J gave up 0 bases and V 3 bases, and 4 bases lay outside the gene matches. The CDR3 totals 17 residues. Germline lookup yields CDR1 MDHEN and CDR2 SYDVKM. CDR3 sequence (DNA): TGTGCCAGCAGTTTGTCGGGACAGGGGGCTAGCACAGATACGCAGTATTTT. Translated: CASSLSGQGASTDTQYF.

CDR3 residues: CASGRQSFSGNTIYF. The CDR3 DNA reads TGTGCCAGCGGCCGACAGTCCTTCTCTGGAAACACCATATATTTT. The J gene is TRBJ1-3, the V gene TRBV2, with D maybe TRBD1 (5 bases). V was pared by 8 bases and J by 0 bases, with 14 bases between. The CDR3 sequence is 15 residues long. Germline V lookup: CDR1 SNHLY, CDR2 FYNNEI.

The V and J genes are TRBV7-9 and TRBJ2-1; D is uncertain. V lost 6 bases and J 4 bases, leaving 7 bases between the germline ends. Germline V gives CDR1 SEHNR, CDR2 FQNEAQ (reference sequence). The CDR3 has 12 amino acids. CDR3 sequence reads: CASRAGYNEQFF. For the CDR3, the DNA is TGTGCCAGCAGAGCAGGTTACAATGAGCAGTTCTTC.

The chain joins TRBV5-1 to TRBJ2-1, with 8 nucleotides matching TRBD1. CDR1 and CDR2 (germline): SGHRS, YFSETQ. This CDR3 region has 16 residues. V lost 4 bases, J lost 6 bases, and 12 bases stayed unmatched. CDR3 in DNA: TGCGCCAGCAGCAAAAGACAGGGGCCAGGGGTCAATGAGCAGTTCTTC. It translates to CASSKRQGPGVNEQFF.

CDR3 sequence reads: CASSPMGQGAKGYTF. The CDR3 coding sequence is TGTGCCAGCAGCCCGATGGGACAGGGGGCGAAGGGCTACACCTTC. The rearrangement uses TRBV7-6 and TRBJ1-2, with 12 positions matching TRBD1. Trimming cost V 5 bases and J 8 bases; bases outside gene matches: 9. CDR3 size: 15 residues. CDR1 and CDR2 from the germline V gene are SGHVS and FNYEAQ.

The chain combines TRBV11-2 with TRBJ2-3, with TRBD2 matching 9 bases. Germline values: CDR1 SGHAT, CDR2 FQNNGV. CDR3 size: 16 residues. With 6 bases clipped from V and 4 bases from J, the junction kept 11 bases outside the gene matches. The CDR3 coding sequence is TGTGCCAGCAGACGTTCGCTAGCGGGGAAGTCAGATACGCAGTATTTT. Translation gives CASRRSLAGKSDTQYF.

V usage is TRBV7-3 and J usage is TRBJ2-5, with 11 bases fitting TRBD1. V lost 5 bases, J lost 5 bases, and 7 bases stayed unmatched. Germline V lookup: CDR1 SGHTA, CDR2 FQGTGA. CDR3 length equals 15 residues. CDR3 nucleotides: TGTGCCAGCAGCCAGACGGGACAGGGGGTTGAGACCCAGTACTTC. Translation gives CASSQTGQGVETQYF.

The rearrangement links TRBV6-1 to TRBJ2-7; tentatively, D is TRBD2 (6 bases). Germline V CDR1 and CDR2: MNHNS, SASEGT. The CDR3 covers 14 residues. The V end lost 1 base, the J end lost 2 bases, and 9 bases lay between the germline ends. Here the CDR3 DNA reads TGTGCCAGCAGTGAAGAGGCTAGCGCCTACGAGCAGTACGTC. Translated: CASSEEASAYEQYV.

The chain carries TRBV4-1 and TRBJ2-3; D might be TRBD2 (5 bases). Germline V gene data show CDR1 as MGHRA and CDR2 as YSYEKL. V was clipped by 2 bases and J by 5 bases, with 11 bases between them. This CDR3 comprises 14 residues. CDR3: CASSQRRAVDTQYF. Written as DNA, the CDR3 is TGCGCCAGCAGCCAACGGCGGGCAGTAGATACGCAGTATTTT.

V and J are TRBV11-3 and TRBJ2-3; the D gene is possibly TRBD2 (5 bases). Deletions cut 7 bases from V and 1 base from J, with 9 bases between. The CDR3 consists of 13 residues. Germline-derived CDR1 and CDR2 are SGHNT and YENEEA. The CDR3 region is CASKLRGTDTQYF. In DNA, the CDR3 is TGTGCCAGCAAGTTGCGGGGCACAGATACGCAGTATTTT.

This chain connects TRBV6-5 to TRBJ1-1; TRBD1 is a possible D gene (6 bases). This CDR3 is built from 14 residues. Germline CDR1 is MNHEY and CDR2 is SVGAGI. The germline V and J ends were trimmed by 5 bases and 0 bases, with 10 bases remaining between them. CDR3 sequence (DNA): TGTGCCAGCAGTACAGGGACCCTGAACACTGAAGCTTTCTTT. It yields the protein CASSTGTLNTEAFF.

This chain uses TRBV4-1 with TRBJ2-1, with D possibly TRBD1 on 6 matching bases. Germline-derived CDR1 and CDR2 are MGHRA and YSYEKL. The CDR3 length is 17 residues. Trimming left V 0 bases short and J 0 bases short, with 12 bases between. The CDR3 spells CASSQEIRGYSYNEQFF. The CDR3 DNA is TGCGCCAGCAGCCAAGAGATCAGGGGCTACTCCTACAATGAGCAGTTCTTC.

This clone has only a few counts. The chain recombines TRBV18 with TRBJ2-7, with TRBD2 matching over 11 bases. The germline V gene encodes CDR1 KGHSH and CDR2 LQKENI. There are 17 residues in the CDR3. V dropped 2 bases and J dropped 1; count of bases not matched to a gene: 7. The CDR3 reads CASSPTRTSGFSYEQYF. CDR3 bases: TGTGCCAGCTCACCAACTAGGACTAGCGGGTTTTCCTACGAGCAGTACTTC.

CDR3 protein: CASRERTGEISNQPQHF. The CDR3 DNA is TGTGCCAGCAGAGAACGGACAGGGGAAATAAGCAATCAGCCCCAGCATTTT. The genes are TRBV2 and TRBJ1-5; TRBD1 matches at 9 bases. Losses at the gene ends were 6 bases for V and 1 base for J; bases not matched to a gene: 10. The germline V gene encodes CDR1 SNHLY and CDR2 FYNNEI. This CDR3 comprises 17 residues. The variable domain in full, completed from reference TRBV2 and TRBJ1-5, reads EPEVTQTPSHQVTQMGQEVILRCVPISNHLYFYWYRQILGQKVEFLVSFYNNEISEKSEIFDDQFSVERPDGSNFTLKIRSTKLEDSAMYFCASRERTGEISNQPQHFGDGTRLSIL.

This chain uses TRBV29-1 with TRBJ2-3; 7 bases agree with TRBD1. Germline V gene data show CDR1 as SQVTM and CDR2 as ANQGSEA. This CDR3 is built from 15 residues. V gave up 7 bases and J gave up 0 bases; unmatched junction bases: 10. CDR3 residues: CSATAGTASTDTQYF. CDR3 DNA sequence: TGCAGCGCCACTGCCGGGACAGCTAGCACAGATACGCAGTATTTT.

The chain recombines TRBV7-3 with TRBJ2-5; weak D call: TRBD1 (6 bases). Germline CDR1 reads SGHTA; CDR2 reads FQGTGA. V gave up 0 bases and J gave up 2 bases, with 10 bases separating them. This CDR3 has 15 residues. CDR3 amino acids: CASSLTPGEQETQYF. The CDR3 bases are TGTGCCAGCAGCTTAACACCAGGGGAACAAGAGACCCAGTACTTC.

This clone occurred a few times. The rearrangement joins TRBV19 to TRBJ1-5; 8 positions match TRBD1. The germline V gene has CDR1 LNHDA and CDR2 SQIVND (reference sequence). The ends lost 7 bases at V and 6 bases at J; junction bases unmatched: 11. This CDR3 contains 15 residues. CDR3 residues: CASTPGQGRVQPQHF. CDR3 DNA: TGTGCCAGTACCCCTGGACAGGGTAGGGTTCAGCCCCAGCATTTT.

The gene calls are TRBV24-1 and TRBJ2-3; TRBD2 might be the D (5 bases). The CDR3 has 14 residues. The V and J ends lost 1 base and 3 bases respectively, with 7 bases between them. Germline V gene sequence: CDR1 KGHDR, CDR2 SFDVKD. The CDR3 region is CATSDFGGTDTQYF. CDR3 in DNA: TGTGCCACCAGTGATTTCGGCGGGACAGATACGCAGTATTTT.